This T cell receptor (beta chain) was documented in a study of technical replicates of blood from several donors. CDR1 and CDR2 from the germline V gene are LNHDA and SQIVND (reference sequence). Deletions cut 6 bases from V and 0 bases from J, with 26 bases between. The CDR3 loop spans 19 amino acids. Sequencing used immunoSEQ multiplex PCR; TCRdb keeps in-frame clones, though not all of them. The table has 65,000 to 75,000 clones, around 86% seen once. The clonotype originates from a human donor in good health. Some clones in this sample may be carry-over from other donors' samples. What was sequenced was PBMCs. The rearrangement links TRBV19 to TRBJ1-2, with a possible D match to TRBD1 (6 bases). Here the CDR3 reads CASSLPSGWDTGANYGYTF. The CDR3 bases are TGTGCCAGTAGCCTACCCTCGGGCTGGGACACCGGGGCTAACTATGGCTACACCTTC.